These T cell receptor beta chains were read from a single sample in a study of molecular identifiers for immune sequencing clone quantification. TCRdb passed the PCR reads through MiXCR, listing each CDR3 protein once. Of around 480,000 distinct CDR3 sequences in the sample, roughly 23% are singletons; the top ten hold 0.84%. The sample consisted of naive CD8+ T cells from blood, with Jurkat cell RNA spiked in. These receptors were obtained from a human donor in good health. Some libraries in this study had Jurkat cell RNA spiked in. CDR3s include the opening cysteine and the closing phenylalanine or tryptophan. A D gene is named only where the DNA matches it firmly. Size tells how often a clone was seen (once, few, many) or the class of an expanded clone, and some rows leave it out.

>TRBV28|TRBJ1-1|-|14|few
TGTGCCAGCAGTCCCCCCGGGGCCGGGTTTGAAGCTTTCTTT
CASSPPGAGFEAFF
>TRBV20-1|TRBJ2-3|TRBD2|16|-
TGCAGTGCTAGAGATATTGCGGGAGGTGGTATAGATACGCAGTATTTT
CSARDIAGGGIDTQYF
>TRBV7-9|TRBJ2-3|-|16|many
TGTGCCAGCAGCTTAGCCCCAGGGTTTGGCACAGATACGCAGTATTTT
CASSLAPGFGTDTQYF
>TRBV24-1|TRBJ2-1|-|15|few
TGTGCCACCAGTGATTTTCGGGACCTTTACAATGAGCAGTTCTTC
CATSDFRDLYNEQFF
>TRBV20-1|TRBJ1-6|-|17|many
TGCAGTGCCCGACTCGACCCGCTTGGCTCCTATAATTCACCCCTCCACTTT
CSARLDPLGSYNSPLHF
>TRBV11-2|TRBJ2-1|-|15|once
TGTGCCAGCAGCTCTATAGGGCTTTTCTACAATGAGCAGTTCTTC
CASSSIGLFYNEQFF
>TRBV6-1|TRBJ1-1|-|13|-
TGTGCCAGCAGCATGGACCCGAACACTGAAGCTTTCTTT
CASSMDPNTEAFF
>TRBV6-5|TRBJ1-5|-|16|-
TGTGCCAGCAGTTACTCGGGACCCAGGGGAGCTCAGCCCCAGCATTTT
CASSYSGPRGAQPQHF
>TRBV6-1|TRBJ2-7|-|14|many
TGTGCCAGCAGTGTCCGGGACACCTACTACGAGCAGTACTTC
CASSVRDTYYEQYF
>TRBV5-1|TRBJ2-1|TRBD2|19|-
TGCGCCAGCAGCATTGGGACTAGCGGGAGGGGGAGCTCCTACAATGAGCAGTTCTTC
CASSIGTSGRGSSYNEQFF
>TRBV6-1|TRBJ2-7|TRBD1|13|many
TGTGCCCACACCGGGACAGGGGACGACGAGCAGTACTTC
CAHTGTGDDEQYF
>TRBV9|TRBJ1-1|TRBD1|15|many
TGTGCCAGCAGCGTAGCAGGGGGCGCACGAACTGAAGCTTTCTTT
CASSVAGGARTEAFF
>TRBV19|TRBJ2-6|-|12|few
TGTGCCAGTAGAACTGGGGCCAACGTCCTGACTTTC
CASRTGANVLTF
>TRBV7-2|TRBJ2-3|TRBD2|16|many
TGTGCCAGCAGCCCGGGACTAGCGGGGTTCACAGATACGCAGTATTTT
CASSPGLAGFTDTQYF
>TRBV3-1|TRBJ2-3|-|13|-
TGTGCCAGCAGCCAAGAATTCACAGATACGCAGTATTTT
CASSQEFTDTQYF
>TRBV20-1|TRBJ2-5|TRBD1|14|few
TGCAGTGCTCCTAGGGGGACAGGCAAAGAGACCCAGTACTTC
CSAPRGTGKETQYF
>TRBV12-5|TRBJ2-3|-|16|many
TGTGCTAGTGGAAGCCCCGGGACGACTAGCACAGATACGCAGTATTTT
CASGSPGTTSTDTQYF
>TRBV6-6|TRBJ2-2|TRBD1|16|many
TGTGCCAGCAGAACGATACAGGGGGCGGACACCGGGGAGCTGTTTTTT
CASRTIQGADTGELFF
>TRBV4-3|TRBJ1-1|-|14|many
TGCGCCAGCAGCCAAGTCAGAGGGAGCACTGAAGCTTTCTTT
CASSQVRGSTEAFF
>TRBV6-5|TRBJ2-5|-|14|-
TGTGCCAGCAGCTCCTCTGCGCGACAAGAGACCCAGTACTTC
CASSSSARQETQYF
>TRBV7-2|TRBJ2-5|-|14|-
TGTGCCAGCAGCTCGAGCAGGGGTTTAGAGACCCAGTACTTC
CASSSSRGLETQYF
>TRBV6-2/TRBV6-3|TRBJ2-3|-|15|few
TGTGCCAGCAGTTACTTTGGCGGGGACACAGATACGCAGTATTTT
CASSYFGGDTDTQYF
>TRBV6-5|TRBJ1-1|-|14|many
TGTGCCAGCAGTTTGGCGGGGGCAGACACTGAAGCTTTCTTT
CASSLAGADTEAFF
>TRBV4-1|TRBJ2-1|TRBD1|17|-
TGCGCCAGCAGCCAAGATCCAGGGACAGTCTCCTACAATGAGCAGTTCTTC
CASSQDPGTVSYNEQFF
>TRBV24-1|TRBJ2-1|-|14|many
TGTGCCACCAGTGATTTGACAGATGAGAATGAGCAGTTCTTC
CATSDLTDENEQFF
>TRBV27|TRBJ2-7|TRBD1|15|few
TGTGCCAGCATTTTCGGCGGGGTGGACAGGGACGAGCAGTACTTC
CASIFGGVDRDEQYF
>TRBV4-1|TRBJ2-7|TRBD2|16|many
TGCGCCAGCAGCCAATATTTCAGCGGGGGGGCCTACGAGCAGTACTTC
CASSQYFSGGAYEQYF
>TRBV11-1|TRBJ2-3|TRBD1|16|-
TGTGCCAGCAGCTACCTCGGGACAGGGGTTGCAGATACGCAGTATTTT
CASSYLGTGVADTQYF
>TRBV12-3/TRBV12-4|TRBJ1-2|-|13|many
TGTGCCAGCAGTCCCGACAGTGACTATGGCTACACCTTC
CASSPDSDYGYTF
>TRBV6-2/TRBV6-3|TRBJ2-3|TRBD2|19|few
TGTGCCAGCAGTTACGGTTCGGTGACTAGCGGGAGAATAAGGGATACGCAGTATTTT
CASSYGSVTSGRIRDTQYF
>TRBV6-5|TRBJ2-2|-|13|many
TGTGCCAGCAGCCCATGGAACACCGGGGAGCTGTTTTTT
CASSPWNTGELFF
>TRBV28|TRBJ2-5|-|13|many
TGTGCCAGCAGCATTTACCAGAAAGAGACCCAGTACTTC
CASSIYQKETQYF
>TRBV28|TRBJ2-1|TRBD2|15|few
TGTGCCAGCAGTCCTCCAGCCGGGAGGGGCAATGAGCAGTTCTTC
CASSPPAGRGNEQFF
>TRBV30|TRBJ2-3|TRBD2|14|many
TGTGCCTGGAGTCCTAGCGGGGGCGCAGATACGCAGTATTTT
CAWSPSGGADTQYF
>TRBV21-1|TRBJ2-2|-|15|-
TGTGCCAGCAGCTTGGACAGGGAAAGGCCCGGGGAGCTGTTTTTT
CASSLDRERPGELFF
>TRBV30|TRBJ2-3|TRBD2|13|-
TGTGCCTGGAATAGCGGGGTCGCAGATACGCAGTATTTT
CAWNSGVADTQYF
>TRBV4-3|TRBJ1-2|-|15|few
TGCGCCAGCAGCCAAGATTCCCCAGGGAGTTATGGCTACACCTTC
CASSQDSPGSYGYTF
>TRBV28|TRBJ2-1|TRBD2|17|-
TGTGCCAGCAGGGGAGGACTAGCGGGAGGGTCCTACAATGAGCAGTTCTTC
CASRGGLAGGSYNEQFF
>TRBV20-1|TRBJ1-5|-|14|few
TGCAGTGCAAAATCCGGGACGTCGTATCAGCCCCAGCATTTT
CSAKSGTSYQPQHF
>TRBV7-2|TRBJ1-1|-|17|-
TGTGCCAGCAGCTTATTATATGGGGATCGGGGTAACGCTGAAGCTTTCTTT
CASSLLYGDRGNAEAFF
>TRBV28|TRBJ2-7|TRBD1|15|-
TGTGCCAGCAGCGACCGGGACAGGGCCTCCTACGAGCAGTACTTC
CASSDRDRASYEQYF